Following are 24 T cell receptor beta chains from one sample sequenced in a study of cytomegalovirus exposure and HLA in healthy donors. The PCR used 60 Vbeta and 13 Jbeta primers. The repertoire was sequenced with immunoSEQ multiplex PCR; TCRdb's copy has only in-frame clones and lacks some. The sample yields approximately 110,000 clones, of which the top ten take up approximately 0.93%. The sample comprised PBMCs. These receptors all come from a young man in good health and CMV-seronegative.

The J gene is TRBJ2-7, the V gene TRBV7-8; perhaps TRBD2 as D (6 bases). CDR3 size: 15 residues. Trimming stripped 1 base from V and 6 bases from J, with 16 bases between. The germline CDR1 and CDR2 sequences are SGHVS and FQNEAQ. DNA of the CDR3: TGTGCCAGCAGCTTAGTTGATAGGAGGGGCGGCGAGCAGTACTTC. Translated: CASSLVDRRGGEQYF.

This chain connects TRBV27 to TRBJ2-5, with D possibly TRBD2 on 5 matching bases. V lost 2 bases to trimming and J lost 7 bases, with 17 bases between them. The CDR3 length is 15 residues. Germline CDR1 is MNHEY and CDR2 is SMNVEV (reference sequence). In DNA form, the CDR3 reads TGTGCCAGCAGTTTAACCCGGGCGGAGGTAGGGACCCAGTACTTC. It specifies CASSLTRAEVGTQYF.

This chain links TRBV4-1 with TRBJ1-4, with D perhaps TRBD1 (5 bases). The ends were cut back, 0 bases at V and 3 bases at J, with 14 bases in the middle. The CDR3 runs 17 residues. The V gene's germline CDR1 is MGHRA and CDR2 YSYEKL. The CDR3 is CASSQDAGLGANEKLFF. CDR3 nucleotide sequence: TGCGCCAGCAGCCAAGATGCAGGGTTGGGCGCTAATGAAAAACTGTTTTTT.

The V and J genes are TRBV29-1 and TRBJ2-5, with D tentatively TRBD2 (5 bases). Germline V gene sequence: CDR1 SQVTM, CDR2 ANQGSEA. The CDR3 spans 12 residues. Deletions cut 3 bases from V and 2 bases from J, with 7 bases between. CDR3 protein: CSVDGLQETQYF. DNA of the CDR3: TGCAGCGTTGATGGACTTCAAGAGACCCAGTACTTC.

The chain couples TRBV5-1 to TRBJ2-7; a weak D match, TRBD1 (5 bases). The CDR3 length is 14 residues. V was pared by 2 bases and J by 0 bases, with 9 bases between. The germline CDR1 and CDR2 sequences are SGHRS and YFSETQ. CDR3 nucleotide sequence: TGCGCCAGCAGCTTCCCTGACAGCTCCTACGAGCAGTACTTC. Translated: CASSFPDSSYEQYF. The full variable domain, its missing parts supplied by reference TRBV5-1 and TRBJ2-7, is KAGVTQTPRYLIKTRGQQVTLSCSPISGHRSVSWYQQTPGQGLQFLFEYFSETQRNKGNFPGRFSGRQFSNSRSEMNVSTLELGDSALYLCASSFPDSSYEQYFGPGTRLTVT.

The rearrangement joins TRBV30 to TRBJ1-1; tentatively, D is TRBD1 (5 bases). Germline lookup yields CDR1 GTSNPN and CDR2 SVGIG (reference sequence). The CDR3 loop spans 14 amino acids. V was pared by 0 bases and J by 2 bases, with 10 bases between. CDR3 amino acids: CAWSVSGVNTEAFF. The CDR3 nucleotides read TGTGCCTGGAGTGTATCGGGGGTCAACACTGAAGCTTTCTTT.

V gene TRBV5-1 combines with J gene TRBJ2-1; D is perhaps TRBD2 (6 bases). Germline CDR1 SGHRS, CDR2 YFSETQ. The CDR3 spans 16 residues. The V gene lost 0 bases and the J gene lost 6 bases, with 16 bases spanning the gap. The CDR3 DNA is TGCGCCAGCAGCTTGGTGGGGGGAAGGATTAGCAATGAGCAGTTCTTC. This encodes CASSLVGGRISNEQFF.

CDR3 region: CASSSYAEVDTQYF. The CDR3 DNA is TGTGCCAGCAGTTCATATGCAGAGGTAGATACGCAGTATTTT. The V call is TRBV28, the J call TRBJ2-3; no clear D. The germline V gene encodes CDR1 MDHEN and CDR2 SYDVKM. The CDR3 runs 14 residues. Trimming pared 4 bases from V and 5 bases from J, leaving 13 bases between.

The chain links TRBV11-2 to TRBJ1-2, with unresolved D. The CDR3 extends over 11 amino acids. CDR1 is SGHAT and CDR2 is FQNNGV in the germline V gene. Trimming removed 5 bases from V and 4 bases from J, with 5 bases in between. The CDR3 spells CASSPLYGYTF. CDR3 nucleotide sequence: TGTGCCAGCAGCCCCCTCTATGGCTACACCTTC.

The genes are TRBV30 and TRBJ1-5, with TRBD1 identical over 7 bases. J was trimmed by 4 bases and V by 6 bases; bases with no gene match: 6. Germline CDR1 is GTSNPN and CDR2 is SVGIG (reference sequence). The CDR3 is 13 residues long. CDR3 in amino acids: CACSGGRNQPQHF. The CDR3 DNA reads TGTGCCTGCTCAGGGGGTAGAAATCAGCCCCAGCATTTT.

The chain recombines TRBV5-6 with TRBJ2-1; 7 bases map to TRBD1. J was trimmed by 6 bases and V by 4 bases; bases with no gene match: 4. Germline V gives CDR1 SGHDT, CDR2 YYEEEE. The CDR3 loop spans 13 amino acids. The CDR3: CASSRQGLNEQFF. CDR3 bases: TGTGCCAGCAGCCGACAGGGTCTCAATGAGCAGTTCTTC.

As DNA, the CDR3 is TGCGCCAGCAGCTCCGGGACAGGTTTTAATTCACCCCTCCACTTT. The encoded protein is CASSSGTGFNSPLHF. The V call is TRBV5-1, the J call TRBJ1-6; 8 nucleotides line up with TRBD1. V shed 3 bases, J shed 6 bases, and the junction held 5 bases outside the gene matches. The CDR3 sequence is 15 residues long. The germline V gene has CDR1 SGHRS and CDR2 YFSETQ.

This CDR3 reads CASSPRAGGPYEQYF. In DNA form, the CDR3 reads TGTGCCAGCAGTCCCCGGGCGGGGGGCCCCTACGAGCAGTACTTC. The genes are TRBV27 and TRBJ2-7, with 8 nucleotides matching TRBD2. CDR3 length: 15 amino acids. The germline gives CDR1 MNHEY, CDR2 SMNVEV (reference sequence). After removal of 5 bases from V and 2 bases from J, the junction contained 8 bases not matched to a gene.

This chain connects TRBV6-5 to TRBJ1-2; 9 bases are shared with TRBD1. Germline V CDR1 and CDR2: MNHEY, SVGAGI. Trimming cost V 2 bases and J 4 bases; bases outside gene matches: 8. This CDR3 is 16 amino acids long. The CDR3 sequence: CASSYGPTGGSYGYTF. DNA for the CDR3: TGTGCCAGCAGTTACGGCCCAACAGGGGGCAGCTATGGCTACACCTTC.

This chain joins TRBV15 and TRBJ1-5; 7 bases line up with TRBD1. CDR1 and CDR2 from the germline V gene are LNHNV and YYDKDF (reference sequence). Trimming cost V 8 bases and J 4 bases; bases outside gene matches: 11. This CDR3 contains 15 residues. In nucleotides, the CDR3 is TGTGCCACCCGAAACCAGGGGGTCTGGAATCAGCCCCAGCATTTT. It is translated as CATRNQGVWNQPQHF.

The chain is built from TRBV6-5 and TRBJ1-4, with 8 bases lining up with TRBD1. This CDR3 is built from 14 residues. CDR1 and CDR2 (germline): MNHEY, SVGAGI. J lost 4 bases, V lost 8 bases, and 6 bases had no gene match. For the CDR3, the DNA is TGTGCCAGCGGTCAGGACAGGGTTAATGAAAAACTGTTTTTT. Encoded protein: CASGQDRVNEKLFF.

The chain is built from TRBV30 and TRBJ1-4, with D possibly TRBD1 on 6 matching bases. Trimming removed 0 bases from V and 7 bases from J, with 12 bases in between. This CDR3 comprises 14 residues. In germline, CDR1 is GTSNPN, CDR2 SVGIG (reference sequence). CDR3 protein: CAWSVVGGGEKLFF. The CDR3 DNA reads TGTGCCTGGAGTGTAGTAGGGGGTGGTGAAAAACTGTTTTTT.

The rearrangement uses TRBV4-1 and TRBJ2-7; TRBD1 might be the D (6 bases). The CDR3 is made up of 19 amino acids. Germline loops: CDR1 MGHRA, CDR2 YSYEKL. V lost 4 bases to trimming and J lost 2 bases, with 27 bases between them. The DNA for the CDR3 is TGCGCCAGCAGCCGGCAACGAAGAGACGGGACACCGATGGCCTACGAGCAGTACTTC. Encoded protein: CASSRQRRDGTPMAYEQYF.

V is TRBV6-5 and J is TRBJ1-5; TRBD1 agrees at 9 bases. Germline trimming cut 5 bases from V and 1 base from J; bases unmatched to any gene: 3. This CDR3 has 15 residues. Germline CDR1 reads MNHEY; CDR2 reads SVGAGI. CDR3 in DNA: TGTGCCAGCAGTCAGGACAGGGGAAGCAATCAGCCCCAGCATTTT. This codes for CASSQDRGSNQPQHF.

The CDR3 DNA reads as TGTGCCAGCGGCGGGACTAGCGGCCACCAAGAGACCCAGTACTTC. This translates into CASGGTSGHQETQYF. The chain links TRBV27 to TRBJ2-5; 11 bases are shared with TRBD2. The CDR3 runs to 15 residues. Germline loops: CDR1 MNHEY, CDR2 SMNVEV (reference sequence). J was trimmed by 0 bases and V by 8 bases; bases with no gene match: 5.

The chain couples TRBV18 to TRBJ2-1; D gene ambiguous. The V end lost 0 bases, the J end lost 10 bases, and 19 bases lay between the germline ends. Germline CDR1 is KGHSH and CDR2 is LQKENI. The length of the CDR3 is 16 residues. The CDR3 nucleotides read TGTGCCAGCTCACCACCTGAAAGCCCTTCCACCAGGGAGCAGTTCTTC. Its translation: CASSPPESPSTREQFF.

The chain uses TRBV7-9 and TRBJ2-7; a weak D match, TRBD1 (6 bases). The CDR3 is made up of 14 amino acids. Between the trimmed V and J ends, which lost 6 bases and 1 base, there was a span of 13 bases. From germline, CDR1 is SEHNR and CDR2 FQNEAQ (reference sequence). This chain's CDR3 is CASRPNDRSYEQYF. Here the CDR3 DNA reads TGTGCCAGCAGGCCCAATGACAGGTCCTACGAGCAGTACTTC.

As regards this clone: One end of the junction varies from germline; a read error may be responsible. V usage is TRBV11-2 and J usage is TRBJ1-2; TRBD1 is a possible D gene (5 bases). The CDR3 length is 13 residues. Germline V gives CDR1 SGHAT, CDR2 FQNNGV. The DNA for the CDR3 is TGTGCCAGCAGCTTAGAAAGGGCCAGGGCGCAAGTCTTC. The encoded protein is CASSLERARAQVF.

The genes are TRBV28 and TRBJ2-4, with TRBD1 as a possible D gene (6 bases). Looked up from germline, CDR1 is MDHEN and CDR2 is SYDVKM. Trimming removed 5 bases from V and 0 bases from J, with 11 bases in between. The CDR3 covers 15 residues. The CDR3 coding sequence is TGTGCCAGCAGTCGACAGGTTCTAGCCAAAAACATTCAGTACTTC. This translates into CASSRQVLAKNIQYF.